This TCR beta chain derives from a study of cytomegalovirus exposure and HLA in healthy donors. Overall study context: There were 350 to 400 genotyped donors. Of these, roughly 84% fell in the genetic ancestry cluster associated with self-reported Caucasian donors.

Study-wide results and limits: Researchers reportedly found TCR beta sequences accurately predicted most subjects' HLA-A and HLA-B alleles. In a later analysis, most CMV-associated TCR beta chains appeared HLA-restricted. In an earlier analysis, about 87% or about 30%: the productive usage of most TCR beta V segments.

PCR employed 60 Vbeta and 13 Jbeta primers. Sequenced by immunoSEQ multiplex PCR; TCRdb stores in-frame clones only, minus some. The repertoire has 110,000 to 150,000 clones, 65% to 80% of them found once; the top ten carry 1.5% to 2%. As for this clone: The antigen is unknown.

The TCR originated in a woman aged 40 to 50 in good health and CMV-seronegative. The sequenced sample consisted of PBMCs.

The CDR3 protein is CASSESQGNTIYF. The CDR3 bases are TGTGCCAGCAGTGAATCACAAGGAAACACCATATATTTT. The V and J genes are TRBV27 and TRBJ1-3; D is ambiguous. CDR3 length: 13 residues. Per germline, CDR1 MNHEY and CDR2 SMNVEV (reference sequence). V gave up 5 bases and J gave up 4 bases, with 9 bases separating them.